The next 8 T cell receptor beta chains were all read from a single sample in a study of T cell responses to AZD1222 COVID-19 vaccine. Generated by immunoSEQ multiplex PCR, the TCRdb table keeps only in-frame clones and is missing some. There are roughly 170,000 clones in the sample; roughly 93% occur only once, and approximately 0.97% lies in the top ten. Sample: peripheral blood, taken on day 0 of AZD1222 vaccination. These receptors all stem from an adult in good health.

The chain links TRBV28 to TRBJ1-4, with TRBD1 as a possible D gene (5 bases). Trimming cost V 5 bases and J 8 bases, with 9 bases left between them. Germline values: CDR1 MDHEN, CDR2 SYDVKM. The CDR3 contains 12 residues. The DNA for the CDR3 is TGTGCCAGCAGTCAACGACAGGAAAAACTGTTTTTT. Translating gives CASSQRQEKLFF.

This rearrangement joins TRBV12-3 or TRBV12-4 to TRBJ2-5; D ambiguous. The V and J ends lost 5 bases and 3 bases respectively, with 10 bases between them. The CDR3 consists of 13 residues. The DNA for the CDR3 is TGTGCCAGCAGTCCAACAGTAGAAGAGACCCAGTACTTC. This encodes CASSPTVEETQYF.

This clone was observed once. This rearrangement joins TRBV19 to TRBJ1-1; D gene ambiguous. CDR3 length: 13 amino acids. Trimming removed 8 bases from V and 1 base from J, with 11 bases in between. Germline lookup yields CDR1 LNHDA and CDR2 SQIVND (reference sequence). CDR3 region: CASRTDGNTEAFF. The CDR3 bases are TGTGCCAGTCGAACCGACGGGAACACTGAAGCTTTCTTT.

The CDR3 is CSVQSNYGYTF. CDR3 DNA sequence: TGCAGTGTTCAAAGTAACTATGGCTACACCTTC. This rearrangement joins TRBV20-1 to TRBJ1-2; D ambiguous. The CDR3 contains 11 residues. The V gene's germline CDR1 is DFQATT and CDR2 SNEGSKA (reference sequence). V lost 7 bases and J lost 1, with 7 bases in between.

The chain employs TRBV5-4 and TRBJ1-1; no definite D call. Germline values: CDR1 SGHNT, CDR2 YYREEE (reference sequence). The CDR3 has 13 residues. V was shortened by 4 bases and J by 5 bases, with 12 bases between the two germline ends. The CDR3 spells CASSPPGRTEAFF. In nucleotides, the CDR3 is TGTGCCAGCAGCCCCCCGGGTAGGACTGAAGCTTTCTTT.

This chain joins TRBV6-5 and TRBJ1-2, with D possibly matching TRBD1 (6 bases). The CDR3 is 14 amino acids. The germline CDR1 and CDR2 sequences are MNHEY and SVGAGI. Trimming removed 5 bases from V and 2 bases from J, with 12 bases in between. CDR3 protein: CASSPTGSNYGYTF. CDR3 coding DNA: TGTGCCAGCAGTCCGACAGGTTCCAACTATGGCTACACCTTC.

V usage is TRBV27 and J usage is TRBJ1-5; D call uncertain. The CDR3 consists of 14 residues. V dropped 2 bases and J dropped 2 bases, with 7 bases sitting between them. Looked up from germline, CDR1 is MNHEY and CDR2 is SMNVEV (reference sequence). The CDR3 here is CASSLVGRNQPQHF. DNA for the CDR3: TGTGCCAGCAGTTTAGTCGGTCGCAATCAGCCCCAGCATTTT.

Concerning this clone itself: A read error may produce the germline difference seen at one junction end. The J gene is TRBJ1-2, the V gene TRBV5-4; 9 positions agree with TRBD1. CDR1 SGHNT and CDR2 YYREEE come from the germline V gene (reference sequence). This CDR3 has 14 amino acids. Here the CDR3 DNA reads TGTGCCAGCAGCTTCACCTTACAGGGGGCACGGATCTCCTTC. Translated: CASSFTLQGARISF.